Here is one T cell receptor beta chain with its context. These data come from a study of blood T cell repertoires in COVID-19. Whole-study context: Spain, Italy and the United States supplied samples that represented acute and convalescent COVID-19. Nucleic acid was either cDNA or gDNA, and it came from T cells, B-cell-depleted T cells, or PBMCs.

Trimming cost V 4 bases and J 0 bases, with 10 bases left between them. The CDR3 is 15 residues long. Germline CDR1 reads SGHTS; CDR2 reads YDEGEE. Original handling: Amplification of reference gene primers provided the estimated nucleated cell counts. Measured with immunoSEQ multiplex PCR; TCRdb has only the in-frame clones, and not every one. Clone size and the V and J calls come from that table; the DNA yielded D and trimming. The repertoire consists of 230,000 or so clones, with 80% to 90% occurring once and the leading ten covering around 7.9%. The rearrangement joins TRBV5-8 to TRBJ2-2; D might be TRBD1 (5 bases). This receptor was identified in a man aged 35 to 55 with active or convalescent COVID-19. The sequenced material came from peripheral blood. The CDR3 DNA sequence: TGTGCCAGCAGCAACAGGCAACCGAACACCGGGGAGCTGTTTTTT. This translates into CASSNRQPNTGELFF.